The clone carrying this TCR beta chain showed up many times. Its cognate antigen is unknown. This CDR3 is 13 amino acids long. Looked up from germline, CDR1 is SEHNR and CDR2 is FQNEAQ (reference sequence). Trimming pared 8 bases from V and 11 bases from J, leaving 19 bases between. Amplified regions were TCR beta CDR3 sequences from RNA transcripts. Carried out on the TCR CDR3, a first-round RT-PCR used the HTBI primer set. MiXCR, applied by TCRdb to the multiplex PCR reads, yields one record per CDR3 protein. The sample has a few hundred thousand distinct CDR3 sequences, under 15% seen once. The sample comes from a study of T cells in Graves' hyperthyroidism and ophthalmopathy. Study overall: Blood was drawn when the patient was first diagnosed and still untreated. Notes on the study in general: Progression to ophthalmopathy was predicted a median of about 6.6 months early.

Sequencing was carried out using blood. The chain combines TRBV7-9 with TRBJ2-4; TRBD1 is a possible D gene (5 bases). This TCR derives from a young woman with Graves' hyperthyroidism. CDR3 DNA: TGTGCCAGCGGACAAGCTAAAGGAAAGCTTCAGTACTTC. It is translated as CASGQAKGKLQYF.